These T cell receptor beta chains were read from a single sample in a study of beta chain features in type 1 diabetes. Sequencing used immunoSEQ multiplex PCR; TCRdb keeps in-frame clones, though not all of them. The sample consists of 130,000 to 150,000 clones, 10% of them appearing once. Sequencing used naive CD4+ T cells from blood. These receptors were collected from a man between 18 and 29 years old in good health. Both conserved end residues are part of each CDR3. Fields, in order: V gene, J gene, clone size, D gene, CDR3 protein, CDR3 DNA. D genes are given only for firm matches. Size tells how often a clone was seen (once, few, many) or the class of an expanded clone, and some rows leave it out.

TRBV2	TRBJ2-6	few	-	CASSPIGANVLTF	TGTGCCAGCAGCCCCATCGGGGCCAACGTCCTGACTTTC
TRBV11-2	TRBJ2-7	-	-	CASSLARVVEQYF	TGTGCCAGCAGCTTAGCCAGGGTAGTTGAGCAGTACTTC
TRBV2	TRBJ2-5	few	TRBD1	CASSGGQGFETQYF	TGTGCCAGCAGTGGCGGACAGGGGTTCGAGACCCAGTACTTC
TRBV5-1	TRBJ2-5	few	TRBD2	CASSLAGLSGGETQYF	TGCGCCAGCAGCTTGGCGGGACTTTCGGGAGGAGAGACCCAGTACTTC
TRBV19	TRBJ2-1	few	TRBD2	CASSTSLTSGGYNEQFF	TGTGCCAGTAGTACCTCCCTTACTAGCGGGGGTTACAATGAGCAGTTCTTC
TRBV30	TRBJ1-6	-	TRBD1	CAWGGQGVAPLHF	TGTGCCTGGGGGGGACAGGGAGTAGCGCCCCTCCACTTT
TRBV9	TRBJ1-5	few	-	CASSVNSNQPQHF	TGTGCCAGCAGCGTCAATAGCAATCAGCCCCAGCATTTT
TRBV6-5	TRBJ2-7	-	TRBD1	CASREQGRSSYEQYF	TGTGCCAGCAGGGAACAGGGGCGAAGCTCCTACGAGCAGTACTTC
TRBV11-2	TRBJ2-1	few	-	CASRPSASSYNEQFF	TGTGCCAGCAGACCAAGCGCTAGCTCCTACAATGAGCAGTTCTTC
TRBV12-5	TRBJ2-3	-	-	CASGSDRDTQYF	TGTGCTAGTGGATCGGACAGAGATACGCAGTATTTT
TRBV9	TRBJ2-7	few	-	CASSPPGAGVYEQYF	TGTGCCAGCAGCCCCCCCGGGGCAGGGGTCTACGAGCAGTACTTC
TRBV7-9	TRBJ1-3	-	-	CASSFSPAGPDTIYF	TGTGCCAGCAGTTTCTCTCCAGCAGGGCCGGACACCATATATTTT
TRBV7-6	TRBJ2-5	-	TRBD1	CASSLGQGPQETQYF	TGTGCCAGCAGCTTAGGACAGGGGCCCCAAGAGACCCAGTACTTC
TRBV6-5	TRBJ1-6	-	TRBD1	CASSYSRQGDNSPLHF	TGTGCCAGCAGTTACTCGAGACAGGGGGATAATTCACCCCTCCACTTT
TRBV7-3	TRBJ2-5	many	-	CASSLDKGLTQETQYF	TGTGCCAGCAGCTTAGACAAGGGGTTAACCCAAGAGACCCAGTACTTC
TRBV5-6	TRBJ2-1	-	TRBD1	CASSLRDSINNEQFF	TGTGCCAGCAGCTTGCGGGACAGTATCAACAATGAGCAGTTCTTC
TRBV19	TRBJ1-5	-	-	CASSLLSSNQPQHF	TGTGCCAGTAGTCTGTTATCTAGCAATCAGCCCCAGCATTTT